The TCR beta chain under discussion was sequenced for a study of post-analysis software for immune sequencing data. Study background: Several disease courses (relapsing-remitting, secondary progressive and progressive-relapsing) of multiple sclerosis were included.

The length of the CDR3 is 13 residues. Germline V gives CDR1 DFQATT, CDR2 SNEGSKA (reference sequence). The V gene lost 3 bases and the J gene lost 6 bases, with 11 bases spanning the gap. Study-wide findings and caveats: Same-batch preparations were strongly co-clustered by F measure. Patients used several TRBV segments, including TRBV5-6, TRBV5-1 and TRBV20-1, more often than controls. Versus controls, multiple sclerosis patients showed significantly lower diversity (normalized Chao1).

This clonotype was seen a few times. The antigen is unknown. Unique molecular identifiers were built into the TCR beta cDNA libraries. MiXCR was run by TCRdb on the PCR reads, yielding one entry per CDR3 protein. The sample includes about 820,000 distinct CDR3 sequences, approximately 53% seen only once; the top ten take approximately 4.4%. J is TRBJ1-4 and V is TRBV20-1; D is unclear. The sequence was collected from a girl aged 10 to 17 with multiple sclerosis. Sequenced: blood. In nucleotides, the CDR3 is TGCAGTGCTAGGGGTACGGCCGATGAAAAACTGTTTTTT. Translated, it gives CSARGTADEKLFF.